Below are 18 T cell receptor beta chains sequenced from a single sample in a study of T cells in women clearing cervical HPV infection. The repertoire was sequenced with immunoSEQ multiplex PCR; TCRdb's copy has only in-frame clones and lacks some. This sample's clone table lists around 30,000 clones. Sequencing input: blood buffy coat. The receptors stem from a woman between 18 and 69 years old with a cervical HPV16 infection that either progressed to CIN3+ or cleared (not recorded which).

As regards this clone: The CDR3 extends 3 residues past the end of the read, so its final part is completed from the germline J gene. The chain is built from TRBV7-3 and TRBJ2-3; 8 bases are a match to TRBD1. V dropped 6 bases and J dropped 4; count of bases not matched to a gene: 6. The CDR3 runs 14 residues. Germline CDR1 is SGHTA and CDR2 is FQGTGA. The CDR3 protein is CASSPGQGPDTQYF. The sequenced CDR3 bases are TGTGCCAGCAGTCCCGGACAGGGCCCAGATACG.

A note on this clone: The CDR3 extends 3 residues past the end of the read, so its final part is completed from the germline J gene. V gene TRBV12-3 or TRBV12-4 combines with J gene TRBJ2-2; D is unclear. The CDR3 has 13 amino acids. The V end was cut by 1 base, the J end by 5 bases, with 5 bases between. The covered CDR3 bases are TGTGCCAGCAGTTTAGTCCAGACCGGGGAG. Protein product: CASSLVQTGE. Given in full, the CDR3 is CASSLVQTGELFF.

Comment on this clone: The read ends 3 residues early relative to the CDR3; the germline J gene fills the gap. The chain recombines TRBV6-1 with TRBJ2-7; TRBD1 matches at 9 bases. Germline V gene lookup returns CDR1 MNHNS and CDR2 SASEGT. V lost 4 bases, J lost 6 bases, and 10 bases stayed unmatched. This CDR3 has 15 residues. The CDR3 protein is CASSVLRQGVAEQYF. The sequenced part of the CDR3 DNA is TGTGCCAGCAGTGTCCTTCGACAGGGGGTTGCCGAG.

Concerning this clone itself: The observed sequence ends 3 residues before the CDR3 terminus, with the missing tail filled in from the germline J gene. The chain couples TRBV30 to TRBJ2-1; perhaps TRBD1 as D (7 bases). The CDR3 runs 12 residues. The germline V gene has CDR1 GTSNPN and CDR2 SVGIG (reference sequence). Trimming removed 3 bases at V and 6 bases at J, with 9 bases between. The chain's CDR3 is CAWRQGGNEQFF. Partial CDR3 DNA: TGTGCCTGGAGGCAGGGGGGCAATGAG.

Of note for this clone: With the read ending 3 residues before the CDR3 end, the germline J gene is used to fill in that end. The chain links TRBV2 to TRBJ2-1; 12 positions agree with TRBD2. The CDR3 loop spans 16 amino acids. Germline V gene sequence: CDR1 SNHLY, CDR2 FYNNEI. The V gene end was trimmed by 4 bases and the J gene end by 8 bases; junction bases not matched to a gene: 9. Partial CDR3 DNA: TGTGCCAGCAGTGCCCGCTCTAGCGGGGGGGATGATGAG. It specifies CASSARSSGGDDE. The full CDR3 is CASSARSSGGDDEQFF.

CDR3 in amino acids: CASSSFSNQPQHF. CDR3 bases read: TGTGCCAGCAGCTCGTTCTCCAATCAGCCC. The J gene is TRBJ1-5, the V gene TRBV5-5; D is uncertain. The CDR3 extends 3 residues past the end of the read, so its final part is completed from the germline J gene. V gave up 3 bases and J gave up 3 bases, with 7 bases separating them. The CDR3 runs 13 residues. Germline V lookup: CDR1 SGHKS, CDR2 YYEKEE (reference sequence).

Partial CDR3 DNA: TGTGCCAGCAGCTTAGGTTTTAGACAGGGGGGTGAAAAA. Protein: CASSLGFRQGGEK. The CDR3 in full is CASSLGFRQGGEKLFF. V and J are TRBV7-8 and TRBJ1-4, with 9 bases aligning to TRBD1. The read finishes 3 residues shy of the CDR3 end, and the germline J gene is used to complete it. The CDR3 covers 16 residues. CDR1 and CDR2 from the germline V gene are SGHVS and FQNEAQ. The trim removed 1 base at V and 7 bases at J, leaving 7 bases unmatched.

CDR3 DNA, as far as it was read: TGTGCCAGCAGTGAATCCCCAGGGCCTGTCACCGGGGAG. Translation gives CASSESPGPVTGE. The whole CDR3 protein reads CASSESPGPVTGELFF. V usage is TRBV25-1 and J usage is TRBJ2-2; a weak D match, TRBD1 (5 bases). The CDR3 end is not reached by the read, which stops 3 residues before it; the germline J gene fills it in. This CDR3 contains 16 residues. Germline V gene lookup returns CDR1 MGHDK and CDR2 SYGVNS. V gave up 1 base and J gave up 4 bases, with 13 bases separating them.

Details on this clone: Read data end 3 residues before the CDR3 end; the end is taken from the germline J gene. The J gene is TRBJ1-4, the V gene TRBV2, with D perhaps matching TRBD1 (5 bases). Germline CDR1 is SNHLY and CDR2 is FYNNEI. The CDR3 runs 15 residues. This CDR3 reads CASSAGRSGANVLFF. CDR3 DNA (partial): TGTGCCAGCAGTGCAGGGCGCTCTGGGGCCAACGTA.

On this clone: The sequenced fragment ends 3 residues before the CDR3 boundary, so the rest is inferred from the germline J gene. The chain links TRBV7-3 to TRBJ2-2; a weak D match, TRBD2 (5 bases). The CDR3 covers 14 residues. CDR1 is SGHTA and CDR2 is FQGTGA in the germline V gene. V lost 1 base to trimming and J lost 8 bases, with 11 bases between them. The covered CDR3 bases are TGTGCCAGCAGCTTAAGTCGGGGTGCTGGGGAG. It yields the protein CASSLSRGAGE. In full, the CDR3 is CASSLSRGAGELFF.

This CDR3 reads CASSGTRGDTQYF. The part of the CDR3 DNA that was read is TGCGCCAGCAGCGGGACTCGGGGGGATACG. The J gene is TRBJ2-3, the V gene TRBV5-1; tentative D call: TRBD2 (6 bases). The CDR3 extends 3 residues past the end of the read, so its final part is completed from the germline J gene. Germline V gene sequence: CDR1 SGHRS, CDR2 YFSETQ. The CDR3 is made up of 13 amino acids. Trimming removed 4 bases from V and 6 bases from J, with 12 bases in between.

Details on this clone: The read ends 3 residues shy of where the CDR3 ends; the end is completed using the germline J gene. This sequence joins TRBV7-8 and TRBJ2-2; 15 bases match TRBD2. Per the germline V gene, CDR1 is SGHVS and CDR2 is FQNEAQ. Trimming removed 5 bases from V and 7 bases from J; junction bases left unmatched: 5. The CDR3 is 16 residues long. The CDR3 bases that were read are TGTGCCAGCAGCCCTCCGGGACTAGCGGGGGGCGGGGAG. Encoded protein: CASSPPGLAGGGE. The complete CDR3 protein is CASSPPGLAGGGELFF.

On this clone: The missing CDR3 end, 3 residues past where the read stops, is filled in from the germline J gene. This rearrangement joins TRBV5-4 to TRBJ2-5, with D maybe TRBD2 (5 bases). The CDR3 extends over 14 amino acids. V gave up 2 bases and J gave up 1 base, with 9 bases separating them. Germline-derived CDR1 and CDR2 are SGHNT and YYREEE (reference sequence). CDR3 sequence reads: CASSLDYPQETQYF. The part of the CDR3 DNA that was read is TGTGCCAGCAGCTTAGACTACCCCCAAGAGACC.

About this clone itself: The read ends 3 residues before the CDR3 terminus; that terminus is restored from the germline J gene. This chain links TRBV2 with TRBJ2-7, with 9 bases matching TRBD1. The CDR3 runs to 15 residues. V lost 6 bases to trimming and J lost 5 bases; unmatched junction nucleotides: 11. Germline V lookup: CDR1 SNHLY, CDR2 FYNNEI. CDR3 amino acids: CASSNTGTGFHEQYF. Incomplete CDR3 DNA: TGTGCCAGCAGCAACACCGGGACAGGGTTCCACGAG.

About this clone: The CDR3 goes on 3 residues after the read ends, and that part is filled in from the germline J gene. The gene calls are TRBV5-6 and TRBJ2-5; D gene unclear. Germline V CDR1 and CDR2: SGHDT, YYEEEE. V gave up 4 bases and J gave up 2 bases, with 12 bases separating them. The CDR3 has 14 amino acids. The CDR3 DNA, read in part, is TGTGCCAGCAGCCCCCCGTCGGTACAAGAGACC. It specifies CASSPPSVQET. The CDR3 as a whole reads CASSPPSVQETQYF.

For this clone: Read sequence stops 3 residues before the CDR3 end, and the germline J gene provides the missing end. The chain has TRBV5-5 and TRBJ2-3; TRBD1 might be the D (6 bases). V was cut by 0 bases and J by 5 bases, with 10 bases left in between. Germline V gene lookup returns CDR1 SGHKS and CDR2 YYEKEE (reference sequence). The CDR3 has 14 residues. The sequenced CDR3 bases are TGTGCCAGCAGCTTGGCTATAGGGGGAGATACG. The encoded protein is CASSLAIGGDT. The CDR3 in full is CASSLAIGGDTQYF.

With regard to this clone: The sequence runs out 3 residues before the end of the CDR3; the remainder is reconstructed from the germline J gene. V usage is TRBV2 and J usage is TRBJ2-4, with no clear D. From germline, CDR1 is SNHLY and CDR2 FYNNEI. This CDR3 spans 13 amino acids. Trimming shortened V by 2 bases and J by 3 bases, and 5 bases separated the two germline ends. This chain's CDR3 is CASSERYKNIQYF. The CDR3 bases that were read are TGTGCCAGCAGTGAAAGGTACAAAAACATT.

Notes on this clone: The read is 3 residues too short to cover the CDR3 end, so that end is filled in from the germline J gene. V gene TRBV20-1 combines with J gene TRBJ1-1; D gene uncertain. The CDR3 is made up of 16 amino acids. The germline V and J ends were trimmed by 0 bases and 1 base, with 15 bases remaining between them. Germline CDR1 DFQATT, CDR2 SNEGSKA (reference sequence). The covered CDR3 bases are TGCAGTGCTAGAGACCCCAGTGTACCTCAGAACACTGAA. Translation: CSARDPSVPQNTE. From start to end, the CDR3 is CSARDPSVPQNTEAFF.